The TCR beta chain under discussion was sequenced for a study of molecular identifiers for immune sequencing clone quantification. There are 15 residues in the CDR3. Germline V gene lookup returns CDR1 LNHDA and CDR2 SQIVND (reference sequence). Regarding this clonotype: This clone may be a read error of a much larger clone one base away.

TCRdb itself ran the PCR reads through MiXCR, one entry per CDR3 protein. The table shows some 680,000 distinct CDR3 sequences, with about 25% occurring only once. This chain uses TRBV19 with TRBJ2-7; 11 positions match TRBD1. The sample taken for sequencing was naive CD8+ T cells from blood, with Jurkat cell RNA spiked in. Subset reported: FACS-sorted CD8+CD4-CCR7+CD45RA+ naive T cells. The TCR comes from a human donor in good health. Some libraries in this study had Jurkat cell RNA spiked in. The CDR3: CASSTDRGLIGEQHF. The CDR3 DNA follows: TGTGCCAGTAGTACGGACAGGGGGCTGATTGGAGAGCAGCACTTC. The full variable domain, rest sourced from reference TRBV19 and TRBJ2-7, is DGGITQSPKYLFRKEGQNVTLSCEQNLNHDAMYWYRQDPGQGLRLIYYSQIVNDFQKGDIAEGYSVSREKKESFPLTVTSAQKNPTAFYLCASSTDRGLIGEQHFGPGTRLTVT.